This T cell receptor beta chain comes out of a study of shared clonotypes between healthy human individuals. Notes on the study in general: Naive subsets generally had larger estimated richness than memory subsets.

Per the authors' pipeline: ImmunoSEQ only sent back junction sequences with no quality scores, so filtering was done differently. TCRdb's table, derived via immunoSEQ multiplex PCR, lists solely in-frame clones and lacks some. V and J calls plus clone size are reproduced from that table; the DNA served to infer D and trimming. The sample records about 980,000 clones, roughly 72% being singletons. With respect to this clone: Its antigen is as yet unknown.

The length of the CDR3 is 16 residues. Germline trimming cut 3 bases from V and 6 bases from J; bases unmatched to any gene: 13. The V gene's germline CDR1 is LGHNA and CDR2 YNFKEQ. CD4+ cells yielded CD45RA+ naive and CD45RA-negative memory subsets. The sequencing input was memory CD4+ T cells sorted from blood. This sample's subset: CD45RA-negative fraction. The V and J genes are TRBV4-2 and TRBJ2-7; 8 positions match TRBD1. The source of this sequence is a young man in good health. CDR3 amino acids: CASSQPDRGTRPEQYF. CDR3 DNA: TGTGCCAGCAGCCAGCCCGACAGGGGAACGAGGCCCGAGCAGTACTTC.